The T cell receptor (beta chain) described here comes from a study of blood T cell repertoires in COVID-19. Study overall: The United States, Italy and Spain supplied acute and convalescent COVID-19 samples.

Libraries were prepared by immunoSEQ multiplex PCR; TCRdb keeps only in-frame clonotypes and omits some of them. The table lists over 35,000 clones, about 90% of them singletons, with just under 9.5% in the top ten. The CDR3 extends over 15 amino acids. V was pared by 5 bases and J by 8 bases, with 8 bases of the junction left unmatched. Germline assignment: CDR1 SGHVS and CDR2 FQNEAQ. The receptor was derived from a man in his forties or fifties with active COVID-19. The genes are TRBV7-8 and TRBJ1-4, with 10 bases fitting TRBD1. The source material was peripheral blood. The CDR3 DNA is TGTGCCAGCAGCCCCTGGACAGGGGGAGACGAAAAACTGTTTTTT. Its translation: CASSPWTGGDEKLFF. Based on the CDR3 plus reference TRBV7-8 and TRBJ1-4, the full variable domain is GAGVSQSPRYKVAKRGQDVALRCDPISGHVSLFWYQQALGQGPEFLTYFQNEAQLDKSGLPSDRFFAERPEGSVSTLKIQRTQQEDSAVYLCASSPWTGGDEKLFFGSGTQLSVL.